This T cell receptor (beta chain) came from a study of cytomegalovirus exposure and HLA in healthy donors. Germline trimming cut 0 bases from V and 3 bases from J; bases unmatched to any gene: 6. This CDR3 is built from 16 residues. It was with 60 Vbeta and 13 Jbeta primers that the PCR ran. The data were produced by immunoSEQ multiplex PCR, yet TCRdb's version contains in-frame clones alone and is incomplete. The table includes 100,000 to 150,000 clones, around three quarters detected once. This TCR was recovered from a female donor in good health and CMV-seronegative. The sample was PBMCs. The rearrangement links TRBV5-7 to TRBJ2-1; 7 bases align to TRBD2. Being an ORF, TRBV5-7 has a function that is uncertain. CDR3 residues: CASSLGCREDYNEQFF. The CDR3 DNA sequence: TGTGCCAGCAGCTTGGGTTGCCGGGAGGACTACAATGAGCAGTTCTTC.